This paragraph reports one T cell receptor (beta chain). The CDR3 is 15 residues long. Trimming pared 1 base from V and 1 base from J, leaving 11 bases between. CDR1 is SGHRS and CDR2 is YFSETQ in the germline V gene. The data were taken from a study of blood T cell repertoires in COVID-19. For the study at large: The samples span acute and convalescent COVID-19 from the United States, Italy and Spain. PBMCs, B-cell-depleted T cells, or T cells provided the cDNA or gDNA that made up the material.

Original data processing: Reference gene primer amplification gave nucleated cell count estimates. The repertoire was sequenced with immunoSEQ multiplex PCR; TCRdb's copy has only in-frame clones and lacks some. Clone size and the V and J calls come from that table; the DNA yielded D and trimming. In the table there are more than 120,000 clones, about 80% of which are singletons. Source material: peripheral blood. The clonotype originates from a human donor in a cohort sampled during active COVID-19. This chain joins TRBV5-1 and TRBJ2-5, with D perhaps matching TRBD2 (5 bases). This CDR3 reads CASSLWAEAQETQYF. The CDR3 DNA sequence: TGCGCCAGCAGCTTGTGGGCGGAGGCCCAAGAGACCCAGTACTTC.